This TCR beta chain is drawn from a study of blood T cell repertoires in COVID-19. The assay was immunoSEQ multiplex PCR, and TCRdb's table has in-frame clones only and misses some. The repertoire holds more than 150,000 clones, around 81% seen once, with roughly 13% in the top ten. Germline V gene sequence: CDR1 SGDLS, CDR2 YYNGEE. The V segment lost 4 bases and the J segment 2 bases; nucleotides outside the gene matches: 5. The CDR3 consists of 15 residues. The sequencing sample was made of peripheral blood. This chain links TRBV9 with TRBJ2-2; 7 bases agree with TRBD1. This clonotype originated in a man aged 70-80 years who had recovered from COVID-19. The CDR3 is CASSRDSDNTGELFF. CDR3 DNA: TGTGCCAGCAGCCGGGACAGCGATAACACCGGGGAGCTGTTTTTT.